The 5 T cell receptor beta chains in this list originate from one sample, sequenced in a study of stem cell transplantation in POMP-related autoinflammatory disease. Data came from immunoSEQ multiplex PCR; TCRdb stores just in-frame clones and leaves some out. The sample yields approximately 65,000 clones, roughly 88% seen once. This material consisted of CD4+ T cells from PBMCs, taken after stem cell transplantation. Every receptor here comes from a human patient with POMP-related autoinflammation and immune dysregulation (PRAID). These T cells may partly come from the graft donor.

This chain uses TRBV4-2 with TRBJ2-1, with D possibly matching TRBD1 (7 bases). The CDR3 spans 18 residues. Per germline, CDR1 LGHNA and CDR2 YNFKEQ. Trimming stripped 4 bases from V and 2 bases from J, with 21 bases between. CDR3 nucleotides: TGTGCCAGCAGCCGGAAGGGGGGACAGAACAGGGCCTACAATGAGCAGTTCTTC. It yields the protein CASSRKGGQNRAYNEQFF.

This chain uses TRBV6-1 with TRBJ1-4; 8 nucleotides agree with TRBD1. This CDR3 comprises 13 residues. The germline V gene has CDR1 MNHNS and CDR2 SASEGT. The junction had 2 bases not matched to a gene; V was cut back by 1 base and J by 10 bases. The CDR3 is CASSEDRGGKLFF. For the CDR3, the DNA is TGTGCCAGCAGTGAAGACAGGGGGGGAAAACTGTTTTTT.

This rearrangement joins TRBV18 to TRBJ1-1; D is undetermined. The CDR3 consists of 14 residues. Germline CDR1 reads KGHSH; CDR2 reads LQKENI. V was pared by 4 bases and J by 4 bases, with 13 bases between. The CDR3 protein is CASSRRDPGTEAFF. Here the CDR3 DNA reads TGTGCCAGCTCACGTCGGGATCCGGGCACTGAAGCTTTCTTT.

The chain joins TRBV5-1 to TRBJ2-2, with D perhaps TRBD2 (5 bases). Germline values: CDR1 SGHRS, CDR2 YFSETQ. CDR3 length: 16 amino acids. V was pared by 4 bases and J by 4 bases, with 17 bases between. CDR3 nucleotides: TGCGCCAGCAGCCCCCGGGGTGAACGGAGCACCGGGGAGCTGTTTTTT. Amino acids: CASSPRGERSTGELFF. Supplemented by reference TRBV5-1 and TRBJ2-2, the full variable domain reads KAGVTQTPRYLIKTRGQQVTLSCSPISGHRSVSWYQQTPGQGLQFLFEYFSETQRNKGNFPGRFSGRQFSNSRSEMNVSTLELGDSALYLCASSPRGERSTGELFFGEGSRLTVL.

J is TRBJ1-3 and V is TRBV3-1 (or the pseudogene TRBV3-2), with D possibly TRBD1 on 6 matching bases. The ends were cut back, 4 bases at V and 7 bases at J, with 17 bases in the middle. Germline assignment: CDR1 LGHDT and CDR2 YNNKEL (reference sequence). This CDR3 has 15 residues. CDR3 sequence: CASSPRLDRMNTIYF. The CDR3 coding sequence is TGTGCCAGCAGCCCCCGCCTCGACAGGATGAACACCATATATTTT.